One and the same sample provided the 8 T cell receptor beta chains below, sequenced in a study of blood T cell repertoires in COVID-19. The method was immunoSEQ multiplex PCR; TCRdb's version includes in-frame clones alone and lacks a portion of them. The top ten clones hold about 2% of a sample with about 140,000 clones, 60% to 85% of them seen once. Sequenced material: peripheral blood. Source of these receptors: a woman aged 55-70 years with acute or convalescent COVID-19.

V is TRBV5-8 and J is TRBJ2-1; 11 bases are shared with TRBD2. J gave up 10 bases and V 4 bases, and 13 bases lay outside the gene matches. The CDR3 sequence is 16 residues long. Germline assignment: CDR1 SGHTS and CDR2 YDEGEE. The CDR3 here is CASSGGPTSGRGEQFF. The DNA for the CDR3 is TGTGCCAGCAGCGGGGGGCCTACTAGCGGGAGAGGGGAGCAGTTCTTC.

The V gene is TRBV5-1, the J gene TRBJ2-7; 9 bases are shared with TRBD2. The CDR3 loop spans 16 amino acids. V lost 3 bases and J lost 1; bases outside the gene matches: 8. Looked up from germline, CDR1 is SGHRS and CDR2 is YFSETQ. CDR3 amino acids: CASSSGLALISYEQYF. CDR3 DNA sequence: TGCGCCAGCAGCTCAGGACTAGCGCTTATTTCCTACGAGCAGTACTTC.

The table lists this clone with a few counts. The rearrangement joins TRBV28 to TRBJ1-5; the D gene is possibly TRBD1 (5 bases). The germline V and J ends were trimmed by 3 bases and 0 bases, with 6 bases remaining between them. This CDR3 comprises 14 residues. Germline V CDR1 and CDR2: MDHEN, SYDVKM. CDR3 protein: CASSFGGSNQPQHF. Here the CDR3 DNA reads TGTGCCAGCAGTTTCGGGGGTAGCAATCAGCCCCAGCATTTT.

The chain recombines TRBV4-1 with TRBJ1-1, with TRBD1 as a possible D gene (5 bases). V was pared by 1 base and J by 4 bases, with 13 bases between. The CDR3 sequence is 15 residues long. Germline V gene sequence: CDR1 MGHRA, CDR2 YSYEKL. The CDR3 DNA reads TGCGCCAGCAGCCAAGTAAGCAGGGATCGCACTGAAGCTTTCTTT. It translates to CASSQVSRDRTEAFF.

The table lists this clone with a few counts. This chain joins TRBV18 and TRBJ2-7, with D possibly being TRBD1 (5 bases). V dropped 3 bases and J dropped 4 bases, with 25 bases sitting between them. The CDR3 extends over 18 amino acids. CDR1 KGHSH and CDR2 LQKENI come from the germline V gene. The CDR3 protein is CASSPEPWGGVFKYEQYF. CDR3 coding DNA: TGTGCCAGCTCACCCGAACCCTGGGGCGGCGTATTTAAGTACGAGCAGTACTTC.

This chain uses TRBV28 with TRBJ1-4, with 7 positions matching TRBD1. This CDR3 contains 13 residues. CDR1 is MDHEN, CDR2 SYDVKM, per germline. Trimming removed 8 bases from V and 6 bases from J; junction bases left unmatched: 6. CDR3 nucleotide sequence: TGTGCCAGCCAGGGGGGTAAGGATGAAAAACTGTTTTTT. Translation: CASQGGKDEKLFF.

The chain is built from TRBV11-2 and TRBJ2-1; 14 bases match TRBD2. J gave up 15 bases and V 3 bases, and 7 bases lay outside the gene matches. The CDR3 covers 14 residues. Germline V gene lookup returns CDR1 SGHAT and CDR2 FQNNGV. The CDR3 spells CASSFGGLAGDPFF. CDR3 nucleotide sequence: TGTGCCAGCAGCTTCGGGGGACTAGCGGGAGATCCGTTCTTC. Full variable domain (rest looked up from reference TRBV11-2 and TRBJ2-1): EAGVAQSPRYKIIEKRQSVAFWCNPISGHATLYWYQQILGQGPKLLIQFQNNGVVDDSQLPKDRFSAERLKGVDSTLKIQPAKLEDSAVYLCASSFGGLAGDPFFGPGTRLTVL.

This clone was recorded a few times. The chain is built from TRBV19 and TRBJ2-2; 12 bases are shared with TRBD2. The CDR3 spans 16 residues. Trimming at V came to 6 bases and at J to 4 bases, leaving 6 bases not matched to a gene. Germline assignment: CDR1 LNHDA and CDR2 SQIVND (reference sequence). CDR3 nucleotides: TGTGCCAGTAGACGACTAGCGGGAGTATCCACCGGGGAGCTGTTTTTT. Amino acids: CASRRLAGVSTGELFF.